These 2 T cell receptor beta chains share one sample of origin, sequenced in a study of blood T cell repertoires in COVID-19. This table comes from immunoSEQ multiplex PCR, and its TCRdb copy is limited to in-frame clones, with some not included. The sample yields about 170,000 clones, 70% to 80% seen once. Material for sequencing was PBMCs or T cells enriched from blood (not recorded which). These receptors were taken from a woman in her 70s in a cohort exposed to, infected with or recovered from COVID-19 (not recorded which).

This chain connects TRBV24-1 to TRBJ2-1, with 7 positions matching TRBD1. The ends lost 3 bases at V and 15 bases at J; junction bases unmatched: 4. This CDR3 region has 11 residues. Germline V gene lookup returns CDR1 KGHDR and CDR2 SFDVKD. CDR3: CATSDEQGWFF. The CDR3, as DNA: TGTGCCACCAGTGATGAACAGGGGTGGTTCTTC.

This chain links TRBV7-8 with TRBJ2-7; 11 bases are a match to TRBD1. The CDR3 has 17 amino acids. Germline CDR1 SGHVS, CDR2 FQNEAQ. Trimming took 7 bases from V and 4 from J; bases not matched to a gene: 15. The CDR3 sequence is CASIPIGPGQGGYEQYF. The CDR3 DNA sequence: TGTGCCAGCATCCCCATCGGACCGGGACAGGGGGGATACGAGCAGTACTTC.